Here is one TCR beta chain with its context. The antigen is not known. This entry belongs to a study of lymphopenia after photon versus proton radiotherapy. Notes on the study in general: Photon-treated patients lost naive T cells and TCR diversity; proton-treated stayed stable. In patients who died, overall survival fell as post-nadir TCR diversity dropped more. After lymphocyte nadir, photon-treated repertoires showed oligoclonal expansion, especially CD8+ Temra. Better survival with proton therapy was suggested as possible, not demonstrated.

Produced via immunoSEQ multiplex PCR; TCRdb's table is partial and in-frame only. Here the sample spans 150,000 to 200,000 clones, 80% to 90% being singletons. Source: peripheral blood, taken from a patient treated with photon-based radiotherapy. This clonotype was obtained from a man aged 45 to 65 with gastric cancer.

CDR3 coding DNA: TGCGCCAGCAGCCGTAGGCTCACTTCCGTTGAGGGGCACAATGAGCAGTTCTTC. This sequence encodes CASSRRLTSVEGHNEQFF. This chain uses TRBV4-3 with TRBJ2-1; D may correspond to TRBD1 or TRBD2 (5 bases each). Trimming removed 4 bases at V and 5 bases at J, with 24 bases between. CDR1 is LGHNA, CDR2 YSLEER, per germline. CDR3 length: 18 residues.